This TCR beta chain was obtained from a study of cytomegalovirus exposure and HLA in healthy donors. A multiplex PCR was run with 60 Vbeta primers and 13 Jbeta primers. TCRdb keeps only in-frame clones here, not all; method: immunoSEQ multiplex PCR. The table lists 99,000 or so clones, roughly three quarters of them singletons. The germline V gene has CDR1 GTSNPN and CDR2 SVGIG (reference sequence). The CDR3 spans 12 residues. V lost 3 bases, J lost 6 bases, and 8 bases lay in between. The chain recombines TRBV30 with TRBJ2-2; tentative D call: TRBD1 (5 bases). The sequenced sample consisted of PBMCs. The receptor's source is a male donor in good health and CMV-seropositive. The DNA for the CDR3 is TGTGCCTGGAGCGGCAGGGCCGGGGAGCTGTTTTTT. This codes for CAWSGRAGELFF.